The 25 T cell receptor beta chains presented below share a single source sample, sequenced in a study of CXCR3-negative and CXCR3-positive naive CD8 T cells. Study results and caveats: A higher hydrophobicity marked the TRB CDR3s of CXCR3-positive naive cells versus CXCR3-negative naive cells.

UMI-labeled TRB cDNA libraries were prepared by 5' RACE. TCRdb reworked the 5' RACE reads into one entry per CDR3 protein, no DNA. The sample totals about 6,900 distinct CDR3 sequences; its top ten clones hold approximately 1.3%. These receptors lack a known antigen. The sequenced sample consisted of naive CXCR3+ CD8+ T cells from blood. As for subset: CD45RO-CCR7+CD27+CD95- naive CD8+ T cells expressing CXCR3 (TNR3+). The receptors here all came from a human donor in good health. Some clones in this sample may be carry-over from other donors' samples.

The chain carries TRBV29-1 and TRBJ1-2; lacking DNA, the TRBD1 call made by TCRdb goes unchecked. The CDR3 contains 12 residues. Germline V gene lookup returns CDR1 SQVTM and CDR2 ANQGSEA. The CDR3 loop reads CSAGDLNYGYTF.

Frequency places this clonotype as medium-sized. The chain has TRBV7-6 and TRBJ2-1. The CDR3 covers 13 residues. Germline CDR1 reads SGHVS; CDR2 reads FNYEAQ. The CDR3: CASSSGTDNEQFF. Combining the CDR3 with reference TRBV7-6 and TRBJ2-1 gives the whole variable domain GAGVSQSPRYKVTKRGQDVALRCDPISGHVSLYWYRQALGQGPEFLTYFNYEAQQDKSGLPNDRFSAERPEGSISTLTIQRTEQRDSAMYRCASSSGTDNEQFFGPGTRLTVL.

Judged by frequency, this clonotype is medium-sized. The rearrangement links TRBV14 to TRBJ2-1. This CDR3 is built from 12 residues. The germline V gene has CDR1 SGHDN and CDR2 FVKESK. The CDR3 reads CASSRYMSEQFF.

This clonotype is medium-sized by frequency. The chain recombines TRBV4-3 with TRBJ2-1; TCRdb names TRBD1, which stays unverified in the absence of DNA. Germline V gene sequence: CDR1 LGHNA, CDR2 YSLEER. The CDR3 consists of 16 residues. The CDR3 reads CASSQATGHGYNEQFF.

This rearrangement joins TRBV29-1 to TRBJ1-2; lacking DNA, the TRBD1 call made by TCRdb goes unchecked. The germline gives CDR1 SQVTM, CDR2 ANQGSEA. CDR3 length: 14 residues. The CDR3 region is CSALPGTGGPGYTF. Full variable domain (missing parts from reference TRBV29-1 and TRBJ1-2): SAVISQKPSRDICQRGTSLTIQCQVDSQVTMMFWYRQQPGQSLTLIATANQGSEATYESGFVIDKFPISRPNLTFSTLTVSNMSPEDSSIYLCSALPGTGGPGYTFGSGTRLTVV.

Judged by frequency, this clonotype is medium-sized. This sequence joins TRBV13 and TRBJ2-1; TCRdb outputs TRBD2, but without DNA this stays unchecked. CDR3 length: 15 amino acids. From germline, CDR1 is PRHDT and CDR2 FYEKMQ (reference sequence). The CDR3 loop is CASSSGDPLYNEQFF.

By frequency, this clonotype registers medium-sized. This CDR3 reads CASSPRGTNSYNEQFF. The V gene is TRBV7-8, the J gene TRBJ2-1; TCRdb calls TRBD1, which cannot be checked without DNA. The CDR3 runs 16 residues. The germline gives CDR1 SGHVS, CDR2 FQNEAQ.

The chain employs TRBV20-1 and TRBJ1-5. This CDR3 region has 13 residues. Germline V CDR1 and CDR2: DFQATT, SNEGSKA (reference sequence). The CDR3 protein is CSATDSFNQPQHF.

This clonotype ranks as medium-sized in terms of frequency. This chain joins TRBV2 and TRBJ1-5. The length of the CDR3 is 16 residues. CDR1 and CDR2 from the germline V gene are SNHLY and FYNNEI. CDR3 residues: CASSQVSTVGNQPQHF.

The V gene is TRBV15, the J gene TRBJ1-4. Germline-derived CDR1 and CDR2 are LNHNV and YYDKDF (reference sequence). The CDR3 consists of 15 residues. The CDR3 here is CATSRLTAANEKLFF.

In terms of frequency, this clonotype is medium-sized (0.01 to 0.1%). The J gene is TRBJ2-1, the V gene TRBV15; with no DNA, the TCRdb D assignment of TRBD1 cannot be verified. CDR1 is LNHNV and CDR2 is YYDKDF in the germline V gene (reference sequence). This CDR3 contains 16 residues. The chain's CDR3 is CATSRPGGSINNEQFF.

According to its frequency, this clonotype is medium-sized. CDR3 sequence reads: CATSLAGDGYEQYF. This chain joins TRBV19 and TRBJ2-7; TCRdb designates TRBD2, a call that cannot be tested without DNA. From germline, CDR1 is LNHDA and CDR2 SQIVND (reference sequence). The CDR3 spans 14 residues.

V is TRBV6-6 and J is TRBJ2-3; TCRdb names TRBD1, which stays unverified in the absence of DNA. Germline CDR1 and CDR2: MNHNY and SVGAGI (reference sequence). The CDR3 sequence is 12 residues long. CDR3 loop: CASGQGADTQYF.

The rearrangement joins TRBV20-1 to TRBJ2-1; TCRdb returns TRBD1, unconfirmable since there is no DNA. In germline, CDR1 is DFQATT, CDR2 SNEGSKA (reference sequence). There are 16 residues in the CDR3. CDR3 sequence reads: CSADKGAENIYNEQFF.

This clonotype is called medium-sized based on its frequency. The rearrangement links TRBV21-1 to TRBJ1-5; there is no DNA to check the TCRdb D call of TRBD1. TRBV21-1 is a recognized pseudogene. The CDR3 sequence is 17 residues long. CDR3: CASGYRGFEASNQPQHF.

This chain links TRBV2 with TRBJ2-1. This CDR3 is 16 amino acids long. Germline lookup yields CDR1 SNHLY and CDR2 FYNNEI. The CDR3: CASSELAMSSYNEQFF.

This chain connects TRBV28 to TRBJ2-2; TCRdb selects TRBD1, and the lack of DNA leaves this call unchecked. The CDR3 has 16 amino acids. Germline V gives CDR1 MDHEN, CDR2 SYDVKM. CDR3 residues: CASSSTSGTTTGELFF.

Its frequency marks this clonotype as medium-sized. The chain combines TRBV11-2 with TRBJ1-4. This CDR3 spans 15 amino acids. Germline CDR1 SGHAT, CDR2 FQNNGV. CDR3 amino acids: CASSPNEATNEKLFF.

This clonotype is labeled medium-sized (0.01 to 0.1%) based on frequency. J is TRBJ2-7 and V is TRBV7-6. The CDR3 covers 14 residues. Germline V gene lookup returns CDR1 SGHVS and CDR2 FNYEAQ. The CDR3 loop reads CASSFSGSQYEQYF.

Judged by frequency, this clonotype is medium-sized. The chain carries TRBV4-2 and TRBJ2-5; as DNA is missing, the TRBD2 call by TCRdb cannot be tested. Germline values: CDR1 LGHNA, CDR2 YNFKEQ. CDR3 size: 15 residues. The CDR3 here is CASSQDGAAPKRQYF.

The gene calls are TRBV27 and TRBJ1-6. Germline V gives CDR1 MNHEY, CDR2 SMNVEV (reference sequence). This CDR3 has 14 residues. The CDR3 sequence is CASAPGLSNSPLHF.

The rearrangement links TRBV19 to TRBJ2-5; TCRdb's D gene call, TRBD1, goes unchecked for lack of DNA. The CDR3 extends over 16 amino acids. The germline CDR1 and CDR2 sequences are LNHDA and SQIVND (reference sequence). This CDR3 reads CASSIPSRGMRETQYF. Full variable domain (missing parts from reference TRBV19 and TRBJ2-5): DGGITQSPKYLFRKEGQNVTLSCEQNLNHDAMYWYRQDPGQGLRLIYYSQIVNDFQKGDIAEGYSVSREKKESFPLTVTSAQKNPTAFYLCASSIPSRGMRETQYFGPGTRLLVL.

The CDR3 loop reads CASSDPISNTEAFF. The chain uses TRBV6-1 and TRBJ1-1. Germline CDR1 reads MNHNS; CDR2 reads SASEGT. The CDR3 runs to 14 residues.

This clonotype is labeled medium-sized based on frequency. This chain connects TRBV10-3 to TRBJ2-2; the TRBD1 assignment by TCRdb is unverifiable without DNA. The germline gives CDR1 ENHRY, CDR2 SYGVKD. The CDR3 consists of 17 residues. The CDR3: CAISGTGGLGGTGELFF.

This clonotype is labeled medium-sized (0.01 to 0.1%) based on frequency. The gene calls are TRBV5-5 and TRBJ1-2; the TCRdb D gene call, TRBD1, has no DNA to confirm it. CDR3 size: 13 residues. The V gene's germline CDR1 is SGHKS and CDR2 YYEKEE (reference sequence). This CDR3 is CASSSDRAYGYTF.